The present entry profiles one TCR beta chain with its context. Each PCR contained spiked-in synthetic TCR analog templates. The assay was immunoSEQ multiplex PCR, and TCRdb's table has in-frame clones only and misses some. The table lists about 41,000 clones, 82% of them singletons, with around 20% in the top ten. The data stem from a study of PD-L1 blockade in urothelial cancer. Across the whole study: Anywhere from 0 to 3 prior chemotherapy regimens had been received by patients.

The sequencing here drew on PBMCs, taken around atezolizumab (anti-PD-L1) treatment. The receptor was isolated from a man aged 55 to 70 with urothelial cancer.

The CDR3 is CASSQELAGGVADTQYF. Here the CDR3 DNA reads TGTGCCAGCAGCCAAGAACTAGCGGGGGGGGTCGCAGATACGCAGTATTTT. The chain combines TRBV4-2 with TRBJ2-3, with 13 bases lining up with TRBD2. V lost 0 bases, J lost 4 bases, and 4 bases stayed unmatched. The CDR3 totals 17 residues. Germline CDR1 is LGHNA and CDR2 is YNFKEQ.